The 10 T cell receptor beta chains below all came from one sample that was sequenced in a study of CD8+CD57+ T cells in acquired aplastic anemia. The template for TCR beta VDJ and CDR3 sequence profiling was genomic DNA. TCRdb ran MiXCR on the reads and lists one entry per CDR3 protein. The data hold 150,000 to 200,000 distinct CDR3 sequences, with 35% to 55% observed a single time. Sequenced sample: sorted CD4+, CD8+, or CD8+CD57+ T cells (not recorded which) from PBMCs. Receptor source: a human donor in good health.

The chain couples TRBV9 to TRBJ2-2; D call uncertain. The V end was cut by 7 bases, the J end by 6 bases, with 7 bases between. The CDR3 is made up of 11 amino acids. The germline CDR1 and CDR2 sequences are SGDLS and YYNGEE. DNA for the CDR3: TGTGCCAGCGAACGGTCCGGGGAGCTGTTTTTT. Its protein product is CASERSGELFF. The whole variable domain, filled in from reference TRBV9 and TRBJ2-2, reads DSGVTQTPKHLITATGQRVTLRCSPRSGDLSVYWYQQSLDQGLQFLIQYYNGEERAKGNILERFSAQQFPDLHSELNLSSLELGDSALYFCASERSGELFFGEGSRLTVL.

DNA of the CDR3: TGTGCCAGCAGCGAGGGCGGGGGCTACGAGCAGTACTTC. It is translated as CASSEGGGYEQYF. The rearrangement joins TRBV9 to TRBJ2-7, with 7 bases fitting TRBD2. The CDR3 length is 13 residues. V dropped 3 bases and J dropped 3; count of bases not matched to a gene: 3. Germline CDR1 reads SGDLS; CDR2 reads YYNGEE.

The sample holds a few counts of this clonotype. The chain couples TRBV12-5 to TRBJ2-2; no reliable D call. Germline CDR1 LGHNT, CDR2 FRNRAP. This CDR3 contains 15 residues. The V end was cut by 7 bases, the J end by 5 bases, with 17 bases between. In DNA form, the CDR3 reads TGTGCTAGTGCTCGGCGTGGGTTCGGGACCGGGGAGCTGTTTTTT. This encodes CASARRGFGTGELFF.

This clonotype was seen ten or more times. CDR3 amino acids: CASSPPRGLGGPDEYF. CDR3 nucleotide sequence: TGTGCCAGCAGCCCCCCCCGGGGACTAGGGGGGCCAGACGAGTACTTC. This chain connects TRBV7-8 to TRBJ2-7; 8 bases match TRBD2. The CDR3 runs to 16 residues. V lost 5 bases to trimming and J lost 11 bases; unmatched junction nucleotides: 20. Germline-derived CDR1 and CDR2 are SGHVS and FQNEAQ.

The CDR3 sequence: CSVEEIGGINNEQFF. CDR3 in DNA: TGCAGCGTTGAAGAAATTGGGGGCATCAACAATGAGCAGTTCTTC. The chain links TRBV29-1 to TRBJ2-1; the D gene is possibly TRBD1 (6 bases). From germline, CDR1 is SQVTM and CDR2 ANQGSEA. V was trimmed by 0 bases and J by 5 bases, leaving 14 bases between them. The CDR3 runs 15 residues.

CDR3 coding DNA: TGCAGTGCTAGAGACTTCCGCTTCGGACATGGCTACACCTTC. This translates into CSARDFRFGHGYTF. V gene TRBV20-1 combines with J gene TRBJ1-2; D is unclear. CDR3 length: 14 residues. Germline CDR1 is DFQATT and CDR2 is SNEGSKA (reference sequence). The ends were cut back, 0 bases at V and 6 bases at J, with 14 bases in the middle.

The table lists this clonotype with a few counts. The CDR3 protein is CASSEEQISNQPQHF. CDR3 bases: TGCGCCAGCAGTGAAGAACAGATAAGCAATCAGCCCCAGCATTTT. The chain is built from TRBV10-1 and TRBJ1-5; D ambiguous. Germline assignment: CDR1 WNHNN and CDR2 SYGVQD (reference sequence). V was trimmed by 3 bases and J by 1 base, leaving 10 bases between them. This CDR3 spans 15 amino acids.

In DNA form, the CDR3 reads TGTGCCAGCAGACCAAACGGGAACTATGGCTACACCTTC. Protein sequence: CASRPNGNYGYTF. The rearrangement joins TRBV6-1 to TRBJ1-2; no clear D. Germline V gene lookup returns CDR1 MNHNS and CDR2 SASEGT. Trimming took off 6 bases at V and 2 bases at J, with 10 bases between the two ends. The CDR3 runs to 13 residues.

V usage is TRBV5-6 and J usage is TRBJ2-7; possible D gene TRBD2, 5 bases. This CDR3 has 16 residues. V was cut by 1 base and J by 2 bases, with 16 bases left in between. The V gene's germline CDR1 is SGHDT and CDR2 YYEEEE. The CDR3 coding sequence is TGTGCCAGCAGCTTGAGACTCTTTGGGAGTACCTACGAGCAGTACTTC. This gives the protein CASSLRLFGSTYEQYF.

This clonotype appeared many times. The rearrangement uses TRBV15 and TRBJ2-7; the D gene is possibly TRBD2 (6 bases). Trimming pared 1 base from V and 1 base from J, leaving 11 bases between. The CDR3 spans 15 residues. Germline CDR1 LNHNV, CDR2 YYDKDF (reference sequence). Here the CDR3 reads CATSRGRLESYEQYF. Written as DNA, the CDR3 is TGTGCCACCAGCAGAGGCCGACTAGAGTCCTACGAGCAGTACTTC.